This T cell receptor beta chain comes out of a study of blood T cell repertoires in COVID-19 (dated by TCRdb to 2020 to 2021). Regarding the research as a whole: Collaborator samples came from the United States, Italy and Spain and covered acute and convalescent phases of COVID-19. The prospective study material was composed of cDNA or gDNA derived from T cells, B-cell-depleted T cells, or PBMCs. Subjects who had been exposed to COVID-19, were actively infected with it, or had recovered from it provided the deeply sampled blood TCRbeta repertoires that made up the dataset. The repertoires were released in a freely available public database intended as a resource for research on the immune response to SARS-CoV-2. Samples were obtained from the ongoing ImmuneRACE study (first 160 participants) and from about 1,300 subjects provided by 6 global collaborators. The sample metadata nearly always contained a de-identified subject ID, COVID-19 status, age in years and sex. Where HLA class I and class II types were available, the types were taken from metadata supplied by the sample provider, not from assay-based typing. Broad study findings and their caveats: How much clinical and demographic metadata was included differed by source and by participant, and the metadata was provided uncurated.

Of note for this clone: The specificity of this receptor is unknown. Qualities for individual bases were not recorded, and no much larger clone is one base off.

The immunoSEQ Assay, a bias-controlled multiplex PCR, was used to amplify TCRbeta CDR3 regions from genomic DNA. For the original study's pipeline: Nucleated cell counts per sample were estimated from amplification of reference gene primers within the assay. Sequence reads were collapsed and filtered to measure the absolute abundance of every unique TCRbeta CDR3 rearrangement. For each sample, productive Simpson clonality was calculated by taking the square root of Simpson's diversity index across productive rearrangements. The table was pulled from immuneACCESS by TCRdb, which kept in-frame rearrangements only. Such tables lose some clones; where checked, under half of the loss comes from unresolved V genes, and the rest has no known cause. That table is the source of V, J and clone size, and D and trimming were worked out from the DNA. This sample holds about 220,000 clones; 88% were observed only once. The ten largest clones represent 2.5% of the sample.

In the prospective study, participants were roughly 18 to 100 years old, resided in about two dozen geographic areas of the United States, and were enrolled through a virtual design. In the prospective study, participants were assigned to cohorts based on the clinical history participants reported in a screening survey and a study questionnaire. In the prospective study, mobile phlebotomists collected whole blood, serum and a nasopharyngeal or oropharyngeal swab from each participant. Over a roughly two-month period, participants in the prospective study had the option of providing additional blood draws and questionnaires. Blood samples from the prospective study were shipped frozen or at room temperature prior to DNA extraction. At the junction V is shortened by 4 bases and J by 6 bases, with 15 bases in between. The CDR3 measures 15 amino acids from cysteine to phenylalanine. Only the CDR3 DNA stays, 45 bases, in frame from base 1. Reading the germline V gene gives CDR1 SNHLY and CDR2 FYNNEI.

The chain was built from TRBV2 and TRBJ1-4, with TRBD1 tentatively as D gene (6 bases match). Sequenced material: PBMCs or T cells enriched from blood (not recorded which). The TCR sequence derives from a woman aged 40 to 50 with acute COVID-19. The DNA sequence is TGTGCCAGCAGTGCCGTGGCAGGGGAGTATGAAAAACTGTTTTTT. Translated, this is CASSAVAGEYEKLFF.